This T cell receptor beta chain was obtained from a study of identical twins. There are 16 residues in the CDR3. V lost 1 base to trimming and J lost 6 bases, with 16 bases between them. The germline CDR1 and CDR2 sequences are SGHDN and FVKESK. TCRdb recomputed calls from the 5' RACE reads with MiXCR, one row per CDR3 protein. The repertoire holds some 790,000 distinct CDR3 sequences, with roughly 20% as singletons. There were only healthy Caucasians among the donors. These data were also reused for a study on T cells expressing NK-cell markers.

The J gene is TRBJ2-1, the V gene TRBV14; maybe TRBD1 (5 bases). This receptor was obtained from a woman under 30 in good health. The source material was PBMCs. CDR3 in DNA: TGTGCCAGCAGCCAAGCTGGGGCTCTGGGCTCCAATGAGCAGTTCTTC. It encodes CASSQAGALGSNEQFF. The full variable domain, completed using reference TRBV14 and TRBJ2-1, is EAGVTQFPSHSVIEKGQTVTLRCDPISGHDNLYWYRRVMGKEIKFLLHFVKESKQDESGMPNNRFLAERTGGTYSTLKVQPAELEDSGVYFCASSQAGALGSNEQFFGPGTRLTVL.